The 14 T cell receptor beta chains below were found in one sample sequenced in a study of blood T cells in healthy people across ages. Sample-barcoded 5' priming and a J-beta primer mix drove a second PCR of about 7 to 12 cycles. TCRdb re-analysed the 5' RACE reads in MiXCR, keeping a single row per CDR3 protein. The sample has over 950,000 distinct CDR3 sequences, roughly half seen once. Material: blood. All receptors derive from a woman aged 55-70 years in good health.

CDR3 nucleotide sequence: TGCAGTGCTAGAGATACGGCTAGCGCGTACAATGAGCAGTTCTTC. Protein sequence: CSARDTASAYNEQFF. The gene calls are TRBV20-1 and TRBJ2-1; tentatively, D is TRBD2 (6 bases). Trimming pared 0 bases from V and 4 bases from J, leaving 13 bases between. This CDR3 has 15 residues. Germline V CDR1 and CDR2: DFQATT, SNEGSKA (reference sequence).

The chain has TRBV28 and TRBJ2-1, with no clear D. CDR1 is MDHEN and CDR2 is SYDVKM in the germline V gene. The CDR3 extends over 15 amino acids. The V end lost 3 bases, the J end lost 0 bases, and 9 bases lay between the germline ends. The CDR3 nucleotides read TGTGCCAGCAGTTTGGTATTGGCCTCCTACAATGAGCAGTTCTTC. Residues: CASSLVLASYNEQFF.

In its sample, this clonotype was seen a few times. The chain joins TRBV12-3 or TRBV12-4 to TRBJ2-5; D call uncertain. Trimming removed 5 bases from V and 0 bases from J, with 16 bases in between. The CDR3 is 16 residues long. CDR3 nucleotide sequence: TGTGCCAGCAGTCAGGCCAGGACCACGTACCAAGAGACCCAGTACTTC. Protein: CASSQARTTYQETQYF.

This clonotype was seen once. The CDR3 loop reads CASSLDRSQGSYEQYF. In DNA form, the CDR3 reads TGTGCCAGCAGCTTAGATCGTAGTCAGGGATCTTACGAGCAGTACTTC. The chain employs TRBV7-9 and TRBJ2-4, with D maybe TRBD1 (5 bases). The J call is in doubt because the DNA end fits TRBJ2-7 better. CDR3 length: 16 amino acids. The V gene's germline CDR1 is SEHNR and CDR2 FQNEAQ (reference sequence).

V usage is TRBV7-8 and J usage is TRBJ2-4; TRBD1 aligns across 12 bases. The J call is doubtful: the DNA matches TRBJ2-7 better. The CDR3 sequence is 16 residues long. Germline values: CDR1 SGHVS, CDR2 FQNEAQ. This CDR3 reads CASSLEGTGGSYEQYF. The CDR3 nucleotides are TGTGCCAGCAGCTTAGAGGGGACAGGGGGCTCTTACGAGCAGTACTTC.

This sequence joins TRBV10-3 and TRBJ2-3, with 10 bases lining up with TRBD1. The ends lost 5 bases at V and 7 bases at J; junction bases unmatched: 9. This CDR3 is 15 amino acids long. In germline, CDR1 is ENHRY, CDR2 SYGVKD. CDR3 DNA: TGTGCCATCAGTTTAGACGGGACAGGGGACAATACGCAGTATTTT. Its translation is CAISLDGTGDNTQYF.

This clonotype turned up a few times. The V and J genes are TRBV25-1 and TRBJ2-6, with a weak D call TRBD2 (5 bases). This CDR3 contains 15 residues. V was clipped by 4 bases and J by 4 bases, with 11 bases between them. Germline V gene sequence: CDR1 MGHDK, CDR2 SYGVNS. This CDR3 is CASSAQGGGANVLTF. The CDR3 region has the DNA TGTGCCAGCAGTGCCCAAGGAGGAGGGGCCAACGTCCTGACTTTC.

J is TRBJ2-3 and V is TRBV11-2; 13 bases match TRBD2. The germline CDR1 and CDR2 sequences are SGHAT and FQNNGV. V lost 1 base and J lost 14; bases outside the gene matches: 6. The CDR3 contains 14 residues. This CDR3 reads CASSLATSGRAPYF. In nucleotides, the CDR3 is TGTGCCAGCAGCTTAGCCACTAGCGGGAGGGCCCCGTATTTT.

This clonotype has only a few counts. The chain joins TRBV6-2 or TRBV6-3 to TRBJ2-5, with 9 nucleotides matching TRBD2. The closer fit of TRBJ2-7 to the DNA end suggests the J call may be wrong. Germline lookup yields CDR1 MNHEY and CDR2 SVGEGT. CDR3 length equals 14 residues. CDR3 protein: CASRRGLAPHEQYF. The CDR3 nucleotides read TGTGCCAGCAGGAGGGGACTAGCACCACACGAGCAGTACTTC.

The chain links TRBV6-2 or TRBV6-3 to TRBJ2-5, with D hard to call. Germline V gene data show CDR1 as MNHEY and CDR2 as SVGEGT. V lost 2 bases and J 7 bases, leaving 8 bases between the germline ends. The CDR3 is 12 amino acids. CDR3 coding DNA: TGTGCCAGCAGTTACCCATTAGGGACCCAGTACTTC. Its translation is CASSYPLGTQYF.

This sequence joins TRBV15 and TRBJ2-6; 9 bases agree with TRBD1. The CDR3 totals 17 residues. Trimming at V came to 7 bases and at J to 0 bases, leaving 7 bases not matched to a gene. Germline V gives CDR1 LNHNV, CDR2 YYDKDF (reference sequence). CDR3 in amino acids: CATTPGQGSSGANVLTF. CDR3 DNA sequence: TGTGCCACCACTCCGGGACAGGGTAGCTCTGGGGCCAACGTCCTGACTTTC.

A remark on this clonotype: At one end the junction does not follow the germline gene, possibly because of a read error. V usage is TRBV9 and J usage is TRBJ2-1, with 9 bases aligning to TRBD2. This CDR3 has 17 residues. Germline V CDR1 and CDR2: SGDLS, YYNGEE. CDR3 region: CASSFGLARHAYNVQFF. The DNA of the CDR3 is TGTGCCAGCAGCTTTGGACTAGCGAGACATGCGTACAATGTGCAGTTCTTC. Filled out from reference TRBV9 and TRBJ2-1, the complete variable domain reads DSGVTQTPKHLITATGQRVTLRCSPRSGDLSVYWYQQSLDQGLQFLIQYYNGEERAKGNILERFSAQQFPDLHSELNLSSLELGDSALYFCASSFGLARHAYNVQFFGPGTRLTVL.

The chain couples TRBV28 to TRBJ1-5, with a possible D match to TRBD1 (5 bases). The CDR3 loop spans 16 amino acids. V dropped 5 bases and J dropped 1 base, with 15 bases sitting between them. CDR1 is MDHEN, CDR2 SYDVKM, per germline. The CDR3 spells CASSRRVRASNQPQHF. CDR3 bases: TGTGCCAGCAGTCGCAGGGTTAGGGCCAGCAATCAGCCCCAGCATTTT.

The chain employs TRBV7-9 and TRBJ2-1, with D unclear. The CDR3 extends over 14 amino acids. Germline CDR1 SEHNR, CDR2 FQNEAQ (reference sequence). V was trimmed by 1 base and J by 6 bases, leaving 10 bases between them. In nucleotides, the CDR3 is TGTGCCAGCAGCTTAGTCACTCACCCCAATGAGCAGTTCTTC. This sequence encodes CASSLVTHPNEQFF.